A single sample is the source of the 18 T cell receptor beta chains below, sequenced in a study of glioma-infiltrating T cells. The iRepertoire nested amplicon-rescue multiplex PCR amplified TCR alpha and beta CDR3s from RNA. Via MiXCR, TCRdb re-called the multiplex PCR reads, giving one row per CDR3 protein. The sample holds 45,000 or so distinct CDR3 sequences, under 25% seen once. The source material was glioma tissue, nonneoplastic brain tissue, or PBMCs (not recorded which). The source is a human donor with low-grade glioma or glioblastoma, undergoing nonglioma brain surgery, or in good health (not recorded which).

This clonotype has at least ten counts. The CDR3 region has the DNA TGTGCCAGCAGTTCCCCCCCGGGGGTATACGAGCAGTACTTC. The encoded protein is CASSSPPGVYEQYF. This chain uses TRBV27 with TRBJ2-7; perhaps TRBD2 as D (6 bases). There are 14 residues in the CDR3. V was pared by 4 bases and J by 4 bases, with 14 bases between. CDR1 is MNHEY, CDR2 SMNVEV, per germline (reference sequence).

This chain joins TRBV29-1 and TRBJ1-1, with a possible D match to TRBD1 (5 bases). Germline V gene data show CDR1 as SQVTM and CDR2 as ANQGSEA. The V and J ends lost 7 bases and 4 bases respectively, with 13 bases between them. The CDR3 consists of 12 residues. The DNA of the CDR3 is TGCAGCGCTGATGGGGGGATCACTGAAGCTTTCTTT. Protein product: CSADGGITEAFF.

This clonotype appeared a few times. V and J are TRBV12-3 or TRBV12-4 and TRBJ1-1; D unclear. The CDR3 runs to 17 residues. The V gene lost 6 bases and the J gene lost 0 bases, with 20 bases spanning the gap. CDR3 sequence reads: CASSLSSMGNMNTEAFF. CDR3 nucleotide sequence: TGTGCCAGCAGCCTGAGCTCCATGGGGAACATGAACACTGAAGCTTTCTTT.

CDR3 sequence reads: CASSIYEQPQHF. CDR3 nucleotide sequence: TGTGCCAGTAGTATATATGAGCAGCCCCAGCATTTT. The genes are TRBV19 and TRBJ1-5; unclear D gene. The CDR3 extends over 12 amino acids. Germline lookup yields CDR1 LNHDA and CDR2 SQIVND (reference sequence). V was shortened by 2 bases and J by 7 bases, with 6 bases between the two germline ends.

This clonotype was recorded many times. V gene TRBV7-2 combines with J gene TRBJ2-1; 9 bases are a match to TRBD1. The CDR3 runs to 16 residues. V was clipped by 5 bases and J by 1 base; unmatched bases: 6. The germline V gene encodes CDR1 SGHTA and CDR2 FQGNSA. CDR3 nucleotides: TGTGCCAGCAGCACCCGACAGGGGGGGTCCTACAATGAGCAGTTCTTC. Translating gives CASSTRQGGSYNEQFF.

In this sample, this clonotype turned up many times. The rearrangement joins TRBV27 to TRBJ2-7, with a tentative D call TRBD1 (6 bases). The length of the CDR3 is 13 residues. CDR1 is MNHEY, CDR2 SMNVEV, per germline (reference sequence). With 5 bases removed from V and 1 base from J, the gap between germline ends came to 9 bases. The CDR3 region is CASSLTGSYEQYF. The CDR3 DNA follows: TGTGCCAGCAGTCTCACAGGGTCCTACGAGCAGTACTTC.

A remark on this clonotype: Possible read error: a much larger clone is one base away. The rearrangement uses TRBV7-6 and TRBJ2-3, with 12 bases matching TRBD2. CDR3 length: 16 amino acids. The V gene's germline CDR1 is SGHVS and CDR2 FNYEAQ. In nucleotides, the CDR3 is TGTGCCACCAGCTCCAGGACTAGCGGGGGCACAGATACGCAGTATTTT. It encodes CATSSRTSGGTDTQYF. Full variable domain (rest looked up from reference TRBV7-6 and TRBJ2-3): GAGVSQSPRYKVTKRGQDVALRCDPISGHVSLYWYRQALGQGPEFLTYFNYEAQQDKSGLPNDRFSAERPEGSISTLTIQRTEQRDSAMYRCATSSRTSGGTDTQYFGPGTRLTVL.

There are many counts of this clonotype. The rearrangement uses TRBV6-6 and TRBJ1-6; D is possibly TRBD1 (6 bases). The V end lost 2 bases, the J end lost 10 bases, and 15 bases lay between the germline ends. This CDR3 has 15 residues. Per the germline V gene, CDR1 is MNHNY and CDR2 is SVGAGI (reference sequence). The CDR3 sequence: CASSYEKGGGSPLHF. In nucleotides, the CDR3 is TGTGCCAGCAGTTACGAAAAAGGGGGTGGCTCACCCCTCCACTTT.

This clonotype has a count of ten or more. The chain is built from TRBV27 and TRBJ2-3; 12 bases map to TRBD2. Trimming removed 2 bases from V and 5 bases from J; junction bases left unmatched: 8. The germline V gene encodes CDR1 MNHEY and CDR2 SMNVEV (reference sequence). The CDR3 loop spans 17 amino acids. CDR3 in DNA: TGTGCCAGCAGTTTACTCGGACTAGCGGGGCCGATAGATACGCAGTATTTT. Translated: CASSLLGLAGPIDTQYF.

This clonotype showed up just a few times. The rearrangement uses TRBV19 and TRBJ2-2, with 7 bases identical to TRBD2. Germline V gene sequence: CDR1 LNHDA, CDR2 SQIVND (reference sequence). CDR3 length equals 14 residues. J gave up 1 base and V 7 bases, and 3 bases lay outside the gene matches. CDR3 sequence (DNA): TGTGCCAGTAAGCGGGATTGGAACACCGGGGAGCTGTTTTTT. Translating it yields CASKRDWNTGELFF.

This clonotype was observed at least ten times. The V and J genes are TRBV11-1 and TRBJ2-7, with 7 nucleotides matching TRBD2. Looked up from germline, CDR1 is SGHAT and CDR2 is FQDESV (reference sequence). This CDR3 contains 15 residues. Trimming at V came to 7 bases and at J to 0 bases, leaving 9 bases not matched to a gene. CDR3 DNA: TGTGCCAGCAACCCTAGCGGTTTGAGCTCCTACGAGCAGTACTTC. Its translation is CASNPSGLSSYEQYF.

There are many counts of this clonotype. J is TRBJ2-1 and V is TRBV6-1; D remains unclear. V gave up 6 bases and J gave up 10 bases, with 10 bases separating them. CDR3 length equals 11 residues. Germline CDR1 reads MNHNS; CDR2 reads SASEGT. This CDR3 is CASRHGSEQFF. CDR3 sequence (DNA): TGTGCCAGCAGGCACGGAAGCGAGCAGTTCTTC.

This clonotype was counted many times. The chain links TRBV4-1 to TRBJ1-5; possibly TRBD1 for D (5 bases). Trimming took 5 bases from V and 4 from J, leaving 9 bases between them. CDR1 is MGHRA, CDR2 YSYEKL, per germline. This CDR3 spans 13 amino acids. The CDR3 is CASSSGANQPQHF. The CDR3 DNA sequence: TGCGCCAGCAGCAGCGGGGCGAATCAGCCCCAGCATTTT.

The sample holds many counts of this clonotype. The chain joins TRBV4-1 to TRBJ2-1; TRBD2 agrees at 7 bases. The CDR3 contains 16 residues. Germline CDR1 and CDR2: MGHRA and YSYEKL. The V gene end was trimmed by 4 bases and the J gene end by 0 bases; junction bases not matched to a gene: 6. CDR3 amino acids: CASSPGRGFSYNEQFF. In DNA form, the CDR3 reads TGCGCCAGCAGCCCGGGGCGGGGGTTCTCCTACAATGAGCAGTTCTTC.

DNA of the CDR3: TGTGCCAGCAGTCCCCGGGCAGGGAACGGAAACACCATATATTTT. Translation gives CASSPRAGNGNTIYF. The chain joins TRBV27 to TRBJ1-3; the D gene is possibly TRBD1 (5 bases). The CDR3 has 15 residues. Germline values: CDR1 MNHEY, CDR2 SMNVEV (reference sequence). Trimming cost V 5 bases and J 4 bases, with 15 bases left between them.

This clonotype was seen at least ten times. The rearrangement links TRBV5-4 to TRBJ2-1, with D possibly matching TRBD1 (5 bases). The V and J ends lost 1 base and 5 bases respectively, with 10 bases between them. Germline-derived CDR1 and CDR2 are SGHNT and YYREEE (reference sequence). CDR3 size: 14 residues. The CDR3 DNA reads TGTGCCAGCAGCTTGCAACAGGCACACAATGAGCAGTTCTTC. This encodes CASSLQQAHNEQFF.

A remark on this clonotype: A clone one base away is much larger, so this may be a read error. V usage is TRBV2 and J usage is TRBJ2-5, with D hard to call. The CDR3 runs to 15 residues. The V gene's germline CDR1 is SNHLY and CDR2 FYNNEI. V was shortened by 2 bases and J by 4 bases, with 14 bases between the two germline ends. This CDR3 is CASSESRWRGETQYF. Here the CDR3 DNA reads TGTGCCAGCAGTGAATCGCGGTGGCGCGGAGAGACCCAGTACTTC.

Comments on this clonotype: A clone one base away is much larger, so this may be a read error. In this CDR3 the conserved last residue, phenylalanine or tryptophan, is missing, so a read error is likely. This chain links TRBV4-1 with TRBJ2-5, with a possible D match to TRBD2 (6 bases). The CDR3 is 14 residues long. CDR1 is MGHRA, CDR2 YSYEKL, per germline. V was trimmed by 4 bases and J by 5 bases, leaving 14 bases between them. As DNA, the CDR3 is TGCGCCAGCAGCCCTGGGACTCTGGGCGAGACCCAGTACATC. Encoded protein: CASSPGTLGETQYI.